This TCR beta chain was sequenced during a study of cytomegalovirus exposure and HLA in healthy donors. Germline V gives CDR1 SGHRS, CDR2 YFSETQ. The length of the CDR3 is 14 residues. The V end lost 0 bases, the J end lost 9 bases, and 13 bases lay between the germline ends. Both 60 Vbeta primers and 13 Jbeta primers went into the PCR. Generated by immunoSEQ multiplex PCR, the TCRdb table keeps only in-frame clones and is missing some. Among 100,000 to 150,000 clones listed, around four fifths were seen once. Specimen: PBMCs. The chain uses TRBV5-1 and TRBJ2-1; D possibly corresponds to TRBD2 (6 bases). The source is a boy aged 2-15 years in good health and CMV-seronegative. Written as DNA, the CDR3 is TGCGCCAGCAGCTTGGCCGTTGCTAGCGTTGAGCAGTTCTTC. It specifies CASSLAVASVEQFF.